The 22 T cell receptor beta chains in this list originate from one sample, sequenced in a study of T cell repertoires in cytomegalovirus infection. TCRdb reprocessed the reads with MiXCR, giving one entry per CDR3 protein. Of 400,000 or so distinct CDR3 sequences listed, around 18% were seen once; the top ten hold roughly 9%. Sequencing input: PBMCs. These TCRs come from a human donor in good health (CMV status not recorded). Some clones in this sample may be carry-over from other donors' samples.

This clonotype has a count of ten or more. The chain uses TRBV12-3 or TRBV12-4 and TRBJ2-1; D is possibly TRBD2 (6 bases). The CDR3 length is 12 residues. V dropped 3 bases and J dropped 8 bases, with 8 bases sitting between them. CDR3 in amino acids: CASSLGEDEQFF. The CDR3 DNA follows: TGTGCCAGCAGTTTGGGGGAGGATGAGCAGTTCTTC.

In this sample, this clonotype turned up many times. The V and J genes are TRBV7-9 and TRBJ2-3; D call uncertain. Trimming took off 1 base at V and 4 bases at J, with 3 bases between the two ends. The CDR3 sequence is 12 residues long. Looked up from germline, CDR1 is SEHNR and CDR2 is FQNEAQ (reference sequence). In nucleotides, the CDR3 is TGTGCCAGCAGCTTAGATGCAGATACGCAGTATTTT. Translated, it gives CASSLDADTQYF.

This clonotype was seen many times. This sequence joins TRBV28 and TRBJ1-1; 8 positions agree with TRBD1. Per germline, CDR1 MDHEN and CDR2 SYDVKM. J was trimmed by 9 bases and V by 5 bases; bases with no gene match: 8. The CDR3 runs 13 residues. The CDR3 loop is CASSPGQGMKAFF. The CDR3 nucleotides are TGTGCCAGCAGTCCTGGACAGGGTATGAAAGCTTTCTTT.

The chain has TRBV20-1 and TRBJ2-1; D assignment may be TRBD1 or TRBD2 (5 bases each). The germline V and J ends were trimmed by 1 base and 3 bases, with 19 bases remaining between them. The CDR3 is made up of 17 amino acids. Germline V gene data show CDR1 as DFQATT and CDR2 as SNEGSKA (reference sequence). Written as DNA, the CDR3 is TGCAGTGCTAGAGCCGACTCCGGGACGGCGGTCTACAATGAGCAGTTCTTC. Amino acid sequence: CSARADSGTAVYNEQFF.

This clonotype came up a few times. This chain uses TRBV2 with TRBJ2-2; D is ambiguous. CDR3 length equals 11 residues. V was clipped by 6 bases and J by 9 bases, with 8 bases between them. Germline-derived CDR1 and CDR2 are SNHLY and FYNNEI. In DNA, the CDR3 is TGTGCCAGCAGCAATCGTAGGGAGCTGTTTTTT. It specifies CASSNRRELFF.

This clonotype occurred many times. The V and J genes are TRBV4-1 and TRBJ1-2; the match to TRBD1 covers 7 bases. The CDR3 is made up of 15 amino acids. The V and J ends lost 4 bases and 0 bases, in that order; junction bases with no gene match: 5. Per germline, CDR1 MGHRA and CDR2 YSYEKL. CDR3 in DNA: TGCGCCAGCAGCCCCAGGGGGGAACCTAACTATGGCTACACCTTC. Residues: CASSPRGEPNYGYTF.

The rearrangement uses TRBV18 and TRBJ2-1; 7 bases align to TRBD2. V was clipped by 3 bases and J by 9 bases; unmatched bases: 11. In germline, CDR1 is KGHSH, CDR2 LQKENI. The CDR3 contains 15 residues. The CDR3 coding sequence is TGTGCCAGCTCACCGTCGGTGAGGCGGGAGAGTGAGCAGTTCTTC. Amino acid sequence: CASSPSVRRESEQFF.

The rearrangement joins TRBV20-1 to TRBJ2-3; perhaps D is TRBD1 or TRBD2 (5 bases each). Deletions cut 6 bases from V and 7 bases from J, with 20 bases between. The germline gives CDR1 DFQATT, CDR2 SNEGSKA (reference sequence). The CDR3 spans 14 residues. The CDR3 sequence: CSARDGVLGNTQYF. CDR3 DNA: TGCAGTGCACGGGACGGAGTTTTAGGGAATACGCAGTATTTT.

Turning to this clonotype: This may be a read error, as it is one base from a much larger clone. V and J are TRBV2 and TRBJ2-7; weak D call: TRBD2 (6 bases). The CDR3 is 11 residues long. Trimming took 6 bases from V and 5 from J, leaving 8 bases between them. The germline V gene encodes CDR1 SNHLY and CDR2 FYNNEI. The chain's CDR3 is CASRGGNEQYF. The CDR3 nucleotides are TGTGCCAGCAGGGGGGGAAACGAGCAGTACTTC.

This clonotype was found many times. This chain connects TRBV7-9 to TRBJ1-6, with 10 bases matching TRBD1. V lost 6 bases and J lost 0; bases outside the gene matches: 11. CDR1 and CDR2 from the germline V gene are SEHNR and FQNEAQ (reference sequence). This CDR3 is built from 19 residues. CDR3 in amino acids: CASRGQGNGLSSYNSPLHF. The DNA of the CDR3 is TGTGCCAGCAGGGGACAGGGGAACGGACTTAGCTCCTATAATTCACCCCTCCACTTT.

The J gene is TRBJ1-5, the V gene TRBV12-3 or TRBV12-4; 7 bases align to TRBD1. The V and J ends lost 6 bases and 3 bases, in that order; junction bases with no gene match: 11. The CDR3 has 16 residues. The CDR3 nucleotides are TGTGCCAGCAGCTTGATGATGACAGGGTCCAATCAGCCCCAGCATTTT. Amino acids: CASSLMMTGSNQPQHF.

This clonotype showed up many times. The CDR3 protein is CASSLSGTVYNEQFF. The DNA for the CDR3 is TGTGCCAGCAGCTTGTCCGGGACAGTATACAATGAGCAGTTCTTC. J is TRBJ2-1 and V is TRBV7-2, with TRBD1 matching 7 bases. The CDR3 contains 15 residues. Germline values: CDR1 SGHTA, CDR2 FQGNSA. V lost 3 bases and J lost 4; bases outside the gene matches: 6. Filled out from reference TRBV7-2 and TRBJ2-1, the complete variable domain reads GAGVSQSPSNKVTEKGKDVELRCDPISGHTALYWYRQSLGQGLEFLIYFQGNSAPDKSGLPSDRFSAERTGGSVSTLTIQRTQQEDSAVYLCASSLSGTVYNEQFFGPGTRLTVL.

Many counts were recorded for this clonotype. The chain joins TRBV7-2 to TRBJ2-7; D might be TRBD2 (6 bases). This CDR3 spans 19 amino acids. Germline CDR1 is SGHTA and CDR2 is FQGNSA. The V and J ends lost 2 bases and 3 bases respectively, with 26 bases between them. CDR3 coding DNA: TGTGCCAGCAGCTTAAGCATCCGCGCGGTGGCGGGAAGAAGCTACGAGCAGTACTTC. It translates to CASSLSIRAVAGRSYEQYF.

The table lists this clonotype with many counts. V and J are TRBV7-6 and TRBJ2-5; unclear D gene. V was cut by 7 bases and J by 3 bases, with 15 bases left in between. The CDR3 totals 14 residues. CDR1 and CDR2 from the germline V gene are SGHVS and FNYEAQ. The CDR3, as DNA: TGTGCCAGCACCCTTAGGGTTGTGGAAGAGACCCAGTACTTC. Amino acids: CASTLRVVEETQYF.

The chain employs TRBV4-3 and TRBJ1-1; D is uncertain. In germline, CDR1 is LGHNA, CDR2 YSLEER. V shed 0 bases and J shed 6 bases, with 14 bases lying between them. There are 15 residues in the CDR3. Written as DNA, the CDR3 is TGCGCCAGCAGCCAAGATCGGTGGAGCCGTCCTGAAGCTTTCTTT. This translates into CASSQDRWSRPEAFF.

This clonotype showed up many times. This rearrangement joins TRBV7-2 to TRBJ2-5; D is unresolved. V was clipped by 5 bases and J by 5 bases, with 18 bases between them. The V gene's germline CDR1 is SGHTA and CDR2 FQGNSA. There are 15 residues in the CDR3. The CDR3 nucleotides are TGTGCCAGCAGCCCAGAACCGGGCCGGTGGGAGACCCAGTACTTC. It is translated as CASSPEPGRWETQYF.

In nucleotides, the CDR3 is TGTGCCAGCAGTTACATGCAGGGATACACTGAAGCTTTCTTT. Its translation is CASSYMQGYTEAFF. The chain couples TRBV6-2 or TRBV6-3 to TRBJ1-1, with a weak D call TRBD1 (5 bases). The length of the CDR3 is 14 residues. Deletions cut 2 bases from V and 3 bases from J, with 10 bases between. Germline CDR1 reads MNHEY; CDR2 reads SVGEGT.

This clonotype was seen a handful of times. This chain joins TRBV7-2 and TRBJ1-5; D is ambiguous. The CDR3 extends over 13 amino acids. V lost 5 bases to trimming and J lost 4 bases, with 9 bases between them. Germline V gene sequence: CDR1 SGHTA, CDR2 FQGNSA. This chain's CDR3 is CASSRNRNQPQHF. The CDR3, as DNA: TGTGCCAGCAGCCGAAACAGAAATCAGCCCCAGCATTTT.

The gene calls are TRBV5-1 and TRBJ2-3; TRBD2 agrees at 9 bases. This CDR3 spans 15 amino acids. Losses at the gene ends were 3 bases for V and 0 bases for J; bases not matched to a gene: 2. The germline V gene has CDR1 SGHRS and CDR2 YFSETQ. The CDR3 nucleotides are TGCGCCAGCAGCTACACTAGCGGGAGCACAGATACGCAGTATTTT. This sequence encodes CASSYTSGSTDTQYF.

This clonotype was counted many times. The chain couples TRBV10-3 to TRBJ1-1, with D possibly matching TRBD1 (5 bases). CDR3 length equals 13 residues. Looked up from germline, CDR1 is ENHRY and CDR2 is SYGVKD. V lost 10 bases, J lost 1 base, and 13 bases lay in between. The CDR3 reads CATFFGGNTEAFF. Written as DNA, the CDR3 is TGTGCCACGTTTTTCGGGGGGAACACTGAAGCTTTCTTT.

V gene TRBV20-1 combines with J gene TRBJ1-2; 9 positions agree with TRBD1. CDR3 length equals 14 residues. The germline CDR1 and CDR2 sequences are DFQATT and SNEGSKA (reference sequence). The V gene end was trimmed by 6 bases and the J gene end by 5 bases; junction bases not matched to a gene: 10. The CDR3 region has the DNA TGCAGTGCCGAGGGGACAGGGAATAGGTATGGCTACACCTTC. It is translated as CSAEGTGNRYGYTF.

The chain is built from TRBV2 and TRBJ1-3; no clear D. Trimming pared 2 bases from V and 4 bases from J, leaving 12 bases between. Germline V gene lookup returns CDR1 SNHLY and CDR2 FYNNEI. The CDR3 spans 15 residues. The CDR3 DNA follows: TGTGCCAGCAGTGAATACGGAGGTTTAGGAAACACCATATATTTT. It specifies CASSEYGGLGNTIYF. Filled out from reference TRBV2 and TRBJ1-3, the complete variable domain reads EPEVTQTPSHQVTQMGQEVILRCVPISNHLYFYWYRQILGQKVEFLVSFYNNEISEKSEIFDDQFSVERPDGSNFTLKIRSTKLEDSAMYFCASSEYGGLGNTIYFGEGSWLTVV.